Described below is a single T cell receptor (beta chain) sequence and its context. The J segment lost 4 bases and the V segment lost 3 bases, leaving 2 bases of the junction unmatched. The CDR3 has 13 amino acids. Per germline, CDR1 SGHTA and CDR2 FQGNSA. Authors' processing steps: Amplified reference gene primers provided the basis for estimating nucleated cell counts. Repertoires were generated with immunoSEQ multiplex PCR, while TCRdb's copy carries only in-frame clones and drops some. V and J calls and clone size are those listed in that table; D and trimming were worked out from the DNA. The table lists some 78,000 clones, 80% to 95% of them singletons. The sample is drawn from a study of blood T cell repertoires in COVID-19. About the study: PBMCs, B-cell-depleted T cells, or T cells provided the cDNA or gDNA that made up the material.

Sequencing was carried out using peripheral blood. The receptor's source is a woman in her 50s in a cohort sampled during active COVID-19. The chain recombines TRBV7-2 with TRBJ2-7, with 8 bases matching TRBD2. In DNA form, the CDR3 reads TGTGCCAGCAGCTTGACTAGCGATTACGAGCAGTACTTC. Translating gives CASSLTSDYEQYF.